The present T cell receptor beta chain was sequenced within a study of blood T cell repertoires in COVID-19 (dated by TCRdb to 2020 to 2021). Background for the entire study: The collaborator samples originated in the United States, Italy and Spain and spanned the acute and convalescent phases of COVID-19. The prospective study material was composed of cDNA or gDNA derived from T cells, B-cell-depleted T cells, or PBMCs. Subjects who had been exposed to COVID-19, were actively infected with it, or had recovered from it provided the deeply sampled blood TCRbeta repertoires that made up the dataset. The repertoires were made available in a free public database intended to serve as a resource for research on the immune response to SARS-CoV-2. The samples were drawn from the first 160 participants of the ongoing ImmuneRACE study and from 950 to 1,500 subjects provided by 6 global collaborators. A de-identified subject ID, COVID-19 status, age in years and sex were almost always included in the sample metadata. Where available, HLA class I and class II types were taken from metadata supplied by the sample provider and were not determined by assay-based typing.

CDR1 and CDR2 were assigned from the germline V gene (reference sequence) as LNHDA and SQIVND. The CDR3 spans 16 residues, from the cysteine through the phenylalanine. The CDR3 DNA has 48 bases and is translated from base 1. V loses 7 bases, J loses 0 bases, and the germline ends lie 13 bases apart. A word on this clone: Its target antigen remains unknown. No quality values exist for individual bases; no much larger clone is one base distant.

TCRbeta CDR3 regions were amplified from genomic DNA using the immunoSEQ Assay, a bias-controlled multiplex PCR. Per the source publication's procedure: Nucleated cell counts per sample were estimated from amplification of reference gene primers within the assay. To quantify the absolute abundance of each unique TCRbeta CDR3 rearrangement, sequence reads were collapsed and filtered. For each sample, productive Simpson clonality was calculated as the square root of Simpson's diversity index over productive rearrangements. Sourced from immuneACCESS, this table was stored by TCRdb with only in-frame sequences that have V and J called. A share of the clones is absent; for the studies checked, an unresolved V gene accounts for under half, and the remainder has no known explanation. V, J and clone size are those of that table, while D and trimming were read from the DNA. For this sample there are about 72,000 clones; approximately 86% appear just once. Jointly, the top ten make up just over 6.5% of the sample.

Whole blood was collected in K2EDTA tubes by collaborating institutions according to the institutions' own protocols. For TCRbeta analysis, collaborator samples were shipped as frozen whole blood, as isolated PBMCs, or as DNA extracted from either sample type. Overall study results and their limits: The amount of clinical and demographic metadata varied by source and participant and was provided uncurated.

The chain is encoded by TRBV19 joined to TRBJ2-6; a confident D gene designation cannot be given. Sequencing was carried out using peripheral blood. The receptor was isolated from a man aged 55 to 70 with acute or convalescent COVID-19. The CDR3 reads CASIEQFDSGANVLTF. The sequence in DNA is TGTGCCAGTATTGAACAATTCGACTCTGGGGCCAACGTCCTGACTTTC.